The sequence of this T cell receptor beta chain was determined in a study of blood T cell repertoires in COVID-19. Overall study: Italy, Spain and the United States were the sources of the convalescent and acute COVID-19 samples.

The repertoire was sequenced with immunoSEQ multiplex PCR; TCRdb's copy has only in-frame clones and lacks some. The sample has about 400,000 clones, roughly 88% seen once; the top ten hold 1.4%. This CDR3 has 16 amino acids. CDR1 is LNHDA, CDR2 SQIVND, per germline (reference sequence). The V gene lost 3 bases and the J gene lost 3 bases, with 14 bases spanning the gap. This chain uses TRBV19 with TRBJ2-2, with a tentative D call TRBD1 (5 bases). The sequenced sample was peripheral blood. This receptor was taken from a woman aged 25 to 39 with active or convalescent COVID-19. DNA of the CDR3: TGTGCCAGTAGTATGTCCCGACAGACAGACACCGGGGAGCTGTTTTTT. This gives the protein CASSMSRQTDTGELFF.